Shown below are 12 T cell receptor beta chains from a single sample sequenced in a study of cytomegalovirus exposure and HLA in healthy donors (TCRdb year 2017). The library was built by means of the immunoSEQ multiplex PCR assay. The multiplex PCR relied on a mix of 60 forward primers for TCR Vbeta segments and 13 reverse primers for TCR Jbeta segments. TCRdb's version of the immuneACCESS table is confined to in-frame rearrangements and falls short of the full clone set. An unresolved V gene accounts for under half of the shortfall where checked; the remainder is of unknown origin. This sample gives some 70,000 clones in total; about three quarters of them show up just once. The ten largest clones take up 4% to 5.5% of the sample. The specimen sequenced was PBMCs. These receptors were taken from a male donor in good health and CMV-seropositive.

J is TRBJ1-1 and V is TRBV30, with D perhaps matching TRBD1 (6 bases). CDR3 length: 13 amino acids. Germline lookup yields CDR1 GTSNPN and CDR2 SVGIG (reference sequence). Trimming shortened V by 5 bases and J by 0 bases, and 10 bases separated the two germline ends. CDR3 sequence (DNA): TGTGCCTGGGCGGGGGACATGAACACTGAAGCTTTCTTT. Encoded protein: CAWAGDMNTEAFF.

The chain has TRBV6-6 and TRBJ2-3; possibly TRBD1 for D (5 bases). V shed 6 bases and J shed 3 bases, with 16 bases lying between them. The length of the CDR3 is 15 residues. CDR1 is MNHNY, CDR2 SVGAGI, per germline (reference sequence). The CDR3 reads CASSLAGIGTDTQYF. CDR3 nucleotide sequence: TGTGCCAGCAGCCTCGCAGGGATCGGAACAGATACGCAGTATTTT.

This clone was seen just once. This sequence joins TRBV29-1 and TRBJ1-2, with TRBD1 identical over 8 bases. The J segment lost 5 bases and the V segment lost 6 bases, leaving 8 bases of the junction unmatched. The germline CDR1 and CDR2 sequences are SQVTM and ANQGSEA. The CDR3 covers 13 residues. The CDR3 region is CSVLQTGEYGYTF. CDR3 coding DNA: TGCAGCGTCCTCCAGACAGGGGAGTATGGCTACACCTTC.

The chain recombines TRBV10-3 with TRBJ1-1; D unresolved. Per the germline V gene, CDR1 is ENHRY and CDR2 is SYGVKD. The CDR3 sequence is 15 residues long. Trimming shortened V by 0 bases and J by 1 base, and 9 bases separated the two germline ends. The CDR3 coding sequence is TGTGCCATCAGTGAGTCTCAGGATAAGAACACTGAAGCTTTCTTT. Translating it yields CAISESQDKNTEAFF.

The chain combines TRBV7-2 with TRBJ2-2; TRBD2 aligns across 8 bases. The CDR3 runs 15 residues. Losses at the gene ends were 3 bases for V and 0 bases for J; bases not matched to a gene: 0. Per germline, CDR1 SGHTA and CDR2 FQGNSA. CDR3 nucleotide sequence: TGTGCCAGCAGCTTGACTAGCGCGAACACCGGGGAGCTGTTTTTT. It yields the protein CASSLTSANTGELFF.

The chain carries TRBV30 and TRBJ1-2, with 12 bases aligning to TRBD1. The CDR3 consists of 15 residues. Germline CDR1 is GTSNPN and CDR2 is SVGIG (reference sequence). J was trimmed by 8 bases and V by 4 bases; bases with no gene match: 11. CDR3 amino acids: CAWKAPGTGGLGYTF. CDR3 DNA: TGTGCCTGGAAGGCCCCGGGGACAGGGGGCCTAGGCTACACCTTC. The variable domain in full, completed from reference TRBV30 and TRBJ1-2, reads SQTIHQWPATLVQPVGSPLSLECTVEGTSNPNLYWYRQAAGRGLQLLFYSVGIGQISSEVPQNLSASRPQDRQFILSSKKLLLSDSGFYLCAWKAPGTGGLGYTFGSGTRLTVV.

With respect to this clone: Other DNA sequences in the sample encode the same CDR3. The rearrangement joins TRBV20-1 to TRBJ2-7; no definite D call. Germline CDR1 DFQATT, CDR2 SNEGSKA (reference sequence). Trimming took 1 base from V and 4 from J, leaving 5 bases between them. The CDR3 has 11 amino acids. DNA for the CDR3: TGCAGTGCTAGAGCAGGTTACGAGCAGTACTTC. It yields the protein CSARAGYEQYF.

About this clone itself: The junction and the germline gene differ at one end; a read error may be behind it. This sequence joins TRBV29-1 and TRBJ2-7, with a weak D call TRBD1 (6 bases). The CDR3 runs to 15 residues. From germline, CDR1 is SQVTM and CDR2 ANQGSEA. In DNA form, the CDR3 reads TGCAGCGTTGAAGGGGGAAGGGACAACTCCTACGGGCAGTACTTC. The encoded protein is CSVEGGRDNSYGQYF.

The genes are TRBV6-5 and TRBJ2-1; no definite D call. V dropped 0 bases and J dropped 9 bases, with 6 bases sitting between them. The CDR3 consists of 12 residues. Germline loops: CDR1 MNHEY, CDR2 SVGAGI. CDR3 sequence: CASSYSTGEQFF. The CDR3, as DNA: TGTGCCAGCAGTTACTCTACGGGTGAGCAGTTCTTC.

This clone was recorded a few times. This chain uses TRBV5-1 with TRBJ2-3, with TRBD2 matching over 15 bases. The CDR3 sequence is 17 residues long. From germline, CDR1 is SGHRS and CDR2 YFSETQ. J was trimmed by 2 bases and V by 4 bases; bases with no gene match: 5. The CDR3 DNA follows: TGCGCCAGCAGCAGCGGACTAGCGGGGGGGTTCACAGATACGCAGTATTTT. This codes for CASSSGLAGGFTDTQYF.

The chain combines TRBV7-9 with TRBJ2-7; a possible D gene is TRBD1 (6 bases). The CDR3 consists of 11 residues. Trimming shortened V by 9 bases and J by 6 bases, and 12 bases separated the two germline ends. Germline lookup yields CDR1 SEHNR and CDR2 FQNEAQ (reference sequence). CDR3 region: CARIGQCEQYF. CDR3 nucleotide sequence: TGTGCCAGAATCGGACAGTGCGAGCAGTACTTC.

V usage is TRBV4-1 and J usage is TRBJ2-1; 10 nucleotides agree with TRBD1. CDR1 is MGHRA and CDR2 is YSYEKL in the germline V gene. The CDR3 length is 14 residues. The ends lost 5 bases at V and 7 bases at J; junction bases unmatched: 5. The CDR3 here is CASSSRDRGNEQFF. The CDR3 DNA reads TGCGCCAGCAGCTCCAGGGACAGGGGAAATGAGCAGTTCTTC.